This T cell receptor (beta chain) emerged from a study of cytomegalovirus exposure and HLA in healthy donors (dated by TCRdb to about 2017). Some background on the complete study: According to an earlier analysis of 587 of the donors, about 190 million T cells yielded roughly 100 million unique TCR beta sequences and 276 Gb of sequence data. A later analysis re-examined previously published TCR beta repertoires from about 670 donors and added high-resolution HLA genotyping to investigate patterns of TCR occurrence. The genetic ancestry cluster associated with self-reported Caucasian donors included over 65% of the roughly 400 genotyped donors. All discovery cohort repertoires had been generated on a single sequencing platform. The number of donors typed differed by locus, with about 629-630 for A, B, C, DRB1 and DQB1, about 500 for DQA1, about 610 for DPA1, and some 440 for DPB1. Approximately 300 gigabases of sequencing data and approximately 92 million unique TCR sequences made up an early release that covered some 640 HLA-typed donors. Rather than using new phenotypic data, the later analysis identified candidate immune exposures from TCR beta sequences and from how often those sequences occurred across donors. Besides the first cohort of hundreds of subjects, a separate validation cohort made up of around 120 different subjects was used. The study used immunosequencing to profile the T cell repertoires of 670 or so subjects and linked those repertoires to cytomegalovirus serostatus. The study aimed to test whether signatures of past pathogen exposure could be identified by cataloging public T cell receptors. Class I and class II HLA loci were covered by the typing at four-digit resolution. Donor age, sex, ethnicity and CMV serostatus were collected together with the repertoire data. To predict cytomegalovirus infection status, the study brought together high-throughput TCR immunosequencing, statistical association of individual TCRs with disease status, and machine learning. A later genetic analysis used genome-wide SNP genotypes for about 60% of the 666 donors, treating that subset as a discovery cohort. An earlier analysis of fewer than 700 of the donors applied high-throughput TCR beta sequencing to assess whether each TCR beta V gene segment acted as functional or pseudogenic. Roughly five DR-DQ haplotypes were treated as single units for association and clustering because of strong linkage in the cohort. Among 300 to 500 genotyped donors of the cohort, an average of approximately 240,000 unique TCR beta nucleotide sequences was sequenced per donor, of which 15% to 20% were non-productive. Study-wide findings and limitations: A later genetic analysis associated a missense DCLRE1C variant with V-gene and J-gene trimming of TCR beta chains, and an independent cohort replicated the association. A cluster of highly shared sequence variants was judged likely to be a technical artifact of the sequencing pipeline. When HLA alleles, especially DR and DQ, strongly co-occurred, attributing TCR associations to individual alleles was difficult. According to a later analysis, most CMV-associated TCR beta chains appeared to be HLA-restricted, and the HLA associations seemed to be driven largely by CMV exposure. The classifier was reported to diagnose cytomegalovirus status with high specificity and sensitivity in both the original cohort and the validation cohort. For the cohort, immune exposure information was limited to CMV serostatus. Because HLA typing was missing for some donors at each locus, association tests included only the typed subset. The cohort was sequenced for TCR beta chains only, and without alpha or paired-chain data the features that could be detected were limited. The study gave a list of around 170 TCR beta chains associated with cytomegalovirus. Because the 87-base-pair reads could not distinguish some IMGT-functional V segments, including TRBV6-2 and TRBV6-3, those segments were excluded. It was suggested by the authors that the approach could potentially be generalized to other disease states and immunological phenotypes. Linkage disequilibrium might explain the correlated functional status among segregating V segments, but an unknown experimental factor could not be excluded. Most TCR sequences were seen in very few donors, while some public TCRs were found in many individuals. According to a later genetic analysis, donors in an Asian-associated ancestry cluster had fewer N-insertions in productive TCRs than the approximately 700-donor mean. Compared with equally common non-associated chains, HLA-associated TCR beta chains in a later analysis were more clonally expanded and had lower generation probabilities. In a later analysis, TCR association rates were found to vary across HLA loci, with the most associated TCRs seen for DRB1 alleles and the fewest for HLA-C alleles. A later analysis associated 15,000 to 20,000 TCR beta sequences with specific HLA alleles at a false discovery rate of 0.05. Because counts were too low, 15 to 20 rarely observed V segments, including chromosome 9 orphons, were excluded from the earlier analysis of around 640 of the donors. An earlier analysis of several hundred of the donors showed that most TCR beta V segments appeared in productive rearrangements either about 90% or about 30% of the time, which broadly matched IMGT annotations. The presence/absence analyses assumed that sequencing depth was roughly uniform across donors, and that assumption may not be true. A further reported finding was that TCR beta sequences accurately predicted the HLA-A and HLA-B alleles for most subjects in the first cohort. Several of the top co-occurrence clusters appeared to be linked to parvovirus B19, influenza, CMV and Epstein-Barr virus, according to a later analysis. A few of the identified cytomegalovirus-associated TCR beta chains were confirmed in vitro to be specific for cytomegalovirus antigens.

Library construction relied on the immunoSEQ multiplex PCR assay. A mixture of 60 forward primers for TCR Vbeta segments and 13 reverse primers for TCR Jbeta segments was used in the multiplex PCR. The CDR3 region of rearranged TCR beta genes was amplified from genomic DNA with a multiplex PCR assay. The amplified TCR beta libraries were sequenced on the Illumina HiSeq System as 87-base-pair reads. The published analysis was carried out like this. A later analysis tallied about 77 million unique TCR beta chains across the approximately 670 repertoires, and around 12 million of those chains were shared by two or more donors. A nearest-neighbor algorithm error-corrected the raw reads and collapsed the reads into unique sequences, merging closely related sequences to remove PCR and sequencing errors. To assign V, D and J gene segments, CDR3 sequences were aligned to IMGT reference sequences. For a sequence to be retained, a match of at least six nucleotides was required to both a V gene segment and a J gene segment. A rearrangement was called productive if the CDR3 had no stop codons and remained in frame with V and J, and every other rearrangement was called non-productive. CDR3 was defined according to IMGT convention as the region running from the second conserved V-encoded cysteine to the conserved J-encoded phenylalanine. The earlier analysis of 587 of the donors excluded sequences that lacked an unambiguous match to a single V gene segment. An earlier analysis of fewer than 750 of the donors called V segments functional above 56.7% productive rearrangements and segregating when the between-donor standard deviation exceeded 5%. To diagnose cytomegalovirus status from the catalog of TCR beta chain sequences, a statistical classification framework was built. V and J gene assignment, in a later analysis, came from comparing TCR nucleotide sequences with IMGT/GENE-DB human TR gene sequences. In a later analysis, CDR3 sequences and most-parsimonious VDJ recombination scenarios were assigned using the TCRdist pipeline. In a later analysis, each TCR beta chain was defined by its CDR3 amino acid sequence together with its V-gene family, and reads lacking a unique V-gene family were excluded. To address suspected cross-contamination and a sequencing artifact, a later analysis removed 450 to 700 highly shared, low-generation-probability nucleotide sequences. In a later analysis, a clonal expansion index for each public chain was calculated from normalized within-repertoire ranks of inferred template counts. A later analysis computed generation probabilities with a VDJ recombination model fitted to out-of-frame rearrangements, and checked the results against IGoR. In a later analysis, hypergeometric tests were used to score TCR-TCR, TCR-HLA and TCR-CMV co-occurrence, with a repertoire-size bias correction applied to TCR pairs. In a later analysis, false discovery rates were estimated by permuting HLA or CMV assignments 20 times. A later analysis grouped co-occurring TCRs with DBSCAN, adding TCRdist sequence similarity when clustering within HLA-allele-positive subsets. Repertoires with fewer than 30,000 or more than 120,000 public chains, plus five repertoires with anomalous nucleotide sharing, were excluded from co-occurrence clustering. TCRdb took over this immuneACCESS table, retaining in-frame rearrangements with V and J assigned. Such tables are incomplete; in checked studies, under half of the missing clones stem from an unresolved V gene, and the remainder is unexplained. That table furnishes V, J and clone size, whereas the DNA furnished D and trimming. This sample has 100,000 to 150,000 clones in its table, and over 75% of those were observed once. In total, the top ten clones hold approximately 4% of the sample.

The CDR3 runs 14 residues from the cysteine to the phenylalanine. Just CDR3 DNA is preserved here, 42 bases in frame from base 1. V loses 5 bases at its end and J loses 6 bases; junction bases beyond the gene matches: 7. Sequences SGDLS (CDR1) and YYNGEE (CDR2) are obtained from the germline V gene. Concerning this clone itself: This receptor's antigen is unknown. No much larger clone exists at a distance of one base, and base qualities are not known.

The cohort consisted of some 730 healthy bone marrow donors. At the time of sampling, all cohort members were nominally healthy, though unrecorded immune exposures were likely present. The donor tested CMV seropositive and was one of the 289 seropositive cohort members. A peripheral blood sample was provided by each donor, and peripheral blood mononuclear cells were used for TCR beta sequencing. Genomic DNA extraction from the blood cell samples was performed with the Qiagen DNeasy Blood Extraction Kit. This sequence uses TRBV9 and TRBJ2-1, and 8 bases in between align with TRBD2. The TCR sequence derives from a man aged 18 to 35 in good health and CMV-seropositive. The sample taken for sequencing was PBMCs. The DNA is TGTGCCAGCAGAACCGGGGGGGCTGGCAATGAGCAGTTCTTC. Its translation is CASRTGGAGNEQFF.